The clone carrying this T cell receptor (beta chain) was detected ten times or more. Antigen specificity is unknown. This entry belongs to a study of T cells after yellow fever vaccination. Overall study findings and caveats: Booster samples showed a return of most primary-vaccination clones (roughly 96% CD4, about 87% CD8). A faster peak, day 5 versus 15, was reached by the weaker secondary response.

They built TCR cDNA with 5'RACE template switching, a step that put in a universal primer site and UMIs. TCRdb called the 5' RACE reads again in MiXCR, with one record for every CDR3 protein. The sample consists of about 400,000 distinct CDR3 sequences, roughly 6.2% of them appearing once. The germline V and J ends were trimmed by 0 bases and 0 bases, with 10 bases remaining between them. The CDR3 consists of 15 residues. Germline V gene sequence: CDR1 SGDLS, CDR2 YYNGEE. Sample: PBMCs, taken 5 days after the yellow fever booster vaccination. This receptor was taken from a man aged 25 to 40 who received the YFV17D yellow fever vaccine. The chain uses TRBV9 and TRBJ2-7; D unresolved. Here the CDR3 reads CASSVGLNPSYEQYF. CDR3 nucleotides: TGTGCCAGCAGCGTAGGACTTAACCCCTCCTACGAGCAGTACTTC.